Detailed here is one TCR beta chain. Its antigen is still unknown. This record belongs to a study of blood T cells in healthy people across ages. The study's findings and limits: Per million T cells, TCR beta diversity dropped about linearly as age rose.

Primed by a sample-barcoded 5' primer and a J-beta primer mix, a second PCR proceeded for 7 to 11 cycles. Each TCR beta cDNA got a 12-nucleotide random molecular identifier. Researchers report that each sample yielded at least 3 million CDR3-containing paired-end reads. Via MiXCR, TCRdb re-called the 5' RACE reads, giving one row per CDR3 protein. The sample has 450,000 to 700,000 distinct CDR3 sequences, 27% seen once; the top ten hold less than 20%. This clonotype was obtained from a woman in her seventies in good health. The sequencing input was blood.

This chain's CDR3 is CASSPGTSGWETQYF. CDR3 nucleotides: TGCGCCAGCAGCCCCGGGACTAGCGGCTGGGAGACCCAGTACTTC. The rearrangement links TRBV5-1 to TRBJ2-5; TRBD2 matches 11 bases. There are 15 residues in the CDR3. Germline V gene sequence: CDR1 SGHRS, CDR2 YFSETQ. Trimming at V came to 4 bases and at J to 5 bases, leaving 7 bases not matched to a gene.